These 28 T cell receptor beta chains were sequenced from one sample in a study of cytomegalovirus exposure and HLA in healthy donors. Use of 60 Vbeta and 13 Jbeta primers characterized the PCR. Profiled with immunoSEQ multiplex PCR; TCRdb holds only in-frame clones, not every one. The table records some 57,000 clones, over 60% of them present only once. Input material: PBMCs. The receptor source for this set is a woman in her 30s in good health and CMV-seronegative.

In this sample, this clone turned up once. This chain uses TRBV15 with TRBJ1-2; 9 positions match TRBD1. From germline, CDR1 is LNHNV and CDR2 YYDKDF (reference sequence). Trimming at V came to 3 bases and at J to 6 bases, leaving 5 bases not matched to a gene. The CDR3 is 14 residues long. The CDR3 DNA reads as TGTGCCACCAGCAGGGACAGGGGCATCAATGGCTACACCTTC. It is translated as CATSRDRGINGYTF. Complete variable domain (other parts from reference TRBV15 and TRBJ1-2): DAMVIQNPRYQVTQFGKPVTLSCSQTLNHNVMYWYQQKSSQAPKLLFHYYDKDFNNEADTPDNFQSRRPNTSFCFLDIRSPGLGDTAMYLCATSRDRGINGYTFGSGTRLTVV.

Turning to this clone: Different DNA sequences within this sample yield the same CDR3. The chain uses TRBV30 and TRBJ1-4; TRBD1 matches 7 bases. V was pared by 1 base and J by 7 bases, with 3 bases of the junction left unmatched. The CDR3 runs 13 residues. CDR1 and CDR2 (germline): GTSNPN, SVGIG (reference sequence). CDR3 nucleotide sequence: TGTGCCTGGAGTGGAGGGGGCGGTGAAAAACTGTTTTTT. This encodes CAWSGGGGEKLFF.

The chain has TRBV18 and TRBJ2-1; 9 bases align to TRBD2. The germline V gene encodes CDR1 KGHSH and CDR2 LQKENI. CDR3 length: 16 amino acids. J gave up 9 bases and V 1 base, and 10 bases lay outside the gene matches. In DNA form, the CDR3 reads TGTGCCAGCTCACCACTGGCGGGAGGGCCGTGGGGTGAGCAGTTCTTC. Its translation: CASSPLAGGPWGEQFF.

The V gene is TRBV5-4, the J gene TRBJ1-4; D is perhaps TRBD1 (5 bases). The V gene lost 0 bases and the J gene lost 0 bases, with 9 bases spanning the gap. Germline-derived CDR1 and CDR2 are SGHNT and YYREEE (reference sequence). The CDR3 is 16 amino acids. The CDR3: CASSLGQYATNEKLFF. Written as DNA, the CDR3 is TGTGCCAGCAGCTTGGGACAGTATGCAACTAATGAAAAACTGTTTTTT.

The V call is TRBV19, the J call TRBJ2-2, with TRBD1 identical over 7 bases. Per germline, CDR1 LNHDA and CDR2 SQIVND (reference sequence). Trimming removed 6 bases from V and 2 bases from J; junction bases left unmatched: 9. This CDR3 spans 16 amino acids. CDR3 DNA sequence: TGTGCCAGTAGACCCCCCGGGACAGTAAACACCGGGGAGCTGTTTTTT. Its protein is CASRPPGTVNTGELFF.

V usage is TRBV2 and J usage is TRBJ2-7; maybe TRBD2 (7 bases). This CDR3 contains 15 residues. Germline assignment: CDR1 SNHLY and CDR2 FYNNEI. V dropped 3 bases and J dropped 3 bases, with 15 bases sitting between them. The DNA for the CDR3 is TGTGCCAGCAGTGAGCCGAAGGGGGGGGGCTACGAGCAGTACTTC. Translation gives CASSEPKGGGYEQYF.

The gene calls are TRBV15 and TRBJ1-5; D is uncertain. The CDR3 extends over 17 amino acids. Per the germline V gene, CDR1 is LNHNV and CDR2 is YYDKDF (reference sequence). Between the trimmed V and J ends, which lost 0 bases and 0 bases, there was a span of 12 bases. CDR3 nucleotides: TGTGCCACCAGCAGAGATGAGGGAACCTTTAGCAATCAGCCCCAGCATTTT. Protein product: CATSRDEGTFSNQPQHF.

The rearrangement joins TRBV25-1 to TRBJ1-3, with D hard to call. The CDR3 runs 13 residues. The ends were cut back, 2 bases at V and 1 base at J, with 3 bases in the middle. Germline CDR1 and CDR2: MGHDK and SYGVNS. The CDR3 reads CASSEPSGNTIYF. DNA of the CDR3: TGTGCCAGCAGTGAACCGTCTGGAAACACCATATATTTT. Variable domain in full (rest from reference TRBV25-1 and TRBJ1-3): EADIYQTPRYLVIGTGKKITLECSQTMGHDKMYWYQQDPGMELHLIHYSYGVNSTEKGDLSSESTVSRIRTEHFPLTLESARPSHTSQYLCASSEPSGNTIYFGEGSWLTVV.

V usage is TRBV6-1 and J usage is TRBJ1-2, with TRBD1 identical over 8 bases. V shed 6 bases and J 4 bases; nucleotides not matched to a gene: 7. The CDR3 loop spans 14 amino acids. Looked up from germline, CDR1 is MNHNS and CDR2 is SASEGT. CDR3 sequence: CASSRTGSVYGYTF. The CDR3 DNA reads as TGTGCCAGCAGCCGGACAGGGAGTGTCTATGGCTACACCTTC.

The chain carries TRBV6-1 and TRBJ2-5; D is unresolved. Germline CDR1 MNHNS, CDR2 SASEGT. V dropped 2 bases and J dropped 7 bases, with 17 bases sitting between them. The CDR3 spans 15 residues. CDR3 sequence reads: CASSETPDHGGTQYF. DNA for the CDR3: TGTGCCAGCAGTGAAACCCCCGACCACGGCGGGACCCAGTACTTC.

The rearrangement joins TRBV18 to TRBJ1-5, with D unclear. V lost 2 bases, J lost 5 bases, and 16 bases lay in between. This CDR3 has 16 amino acids. The germline gives CDR1 KGHSH, CDR2 LQKENI. This chain's CDR3 is CASSPSRGNRDQPQHF. In nucleotides, the CDR3 is TGTGCCAGCTCACCATCAAGAGGGAATCGAGATCAGCCCCAGCATTTT.

The chain is built from TRBV15 and TRBJ1-5; TRBD1 matches at 9 bases. The CDR3 extends over 16 amino acids. The germline CDR1 and CDR2 sequences are LNHNV and YYDKDF (reference sequence). Trimming took 3 bases from V and 8 from J; bases not matched to a gene: 11. CDR3 protein: CATSSTSGTGLEPQHF. In DNA form, the CDR3 reads TGTGCCACCAGCAGTACCTCCGGGACAGGGCTAGAGCCCCAGCATTTT.

This clone was counted a single time. V and J are TRBV28 and TRBJ2-7, with TRBD2 as a possible D gene (5 bases). V lost 4 bases, J lost 6 bases, and 19 bases lay in between. This CDR3 region has 15 residues. From germline, CDR1 is MDHEN and CDR2 SYDVKM. The chain's CDR3 is CASSSPSGGKPEQYF. CDR3 DNA sequence: TGTGCCAGCAGTTCTCCGAGCGGTGGAAAGCCCGAGCAGTACTTC.

This clone showed up just a few times. V and J are TRBV10-3 and TRBJ2-7; TRBD2 matches at 12 bases. The length of the CDR3 is 18 residues. The germline V gene encodes CDR1 ENHRY and CDR2 SYGVKD. With V trimmed by 2 bases and J by 2 bases, 10 bases remained unmatched. The CDR3 sequence is CAISEASGTSGPAYEQYF. The DNA of the CDR3 is TGTGCCATCAGTGAGGCCTCCGGGACTAGCGGGCCAGCCTACGAGCAGTACTTC.

V and J are TRBV21-1 and TRBJ2-7; no DNA check was done on the table's D call, TRBD2. TRBV21-1 is annotated as a pseudogene. This CDR3 comprises 18 residues. The CDR3 nucleotides are TGTGCCAGCAGCAAAGTTTCGCCCTTATTCCGCCGAGGTTGCGAGCAGTACTTC. This encodes CASSKVSPLFRRGCEQYF.

The rearrangement links TRBV7-9 to TRBJ2-3; TRBD1 matches at 9 bases. The J segment lost 1 base and the V segment lost 2 bases, leaving 1 base of the junction unmatched. The CDR3 runs to 15 residues. Germline loops: CDR1 SEHNR, CDR2 FQNEAQ (reference sequence). The CDR3 protein is CASSLRDRGTDTQYF. The DNA of the CDR3 is TGTGCCAGCAGCTTAAGGGACAGGGGCACAGATACGCAGTATTTT. Full variable domain (outside the CDR3, taken from reference TRBV7-9 and TRBJ2-3): DTGVSQNPRHKITKRGQNVTFRCDPISEHNRLYWYRQTLGQGPEFLTYFQNEAQLEKSRLLSDRFSAERPKGSFSTLEIQRTEQGDSAMYLCASSLRDRGTDTQYFGPGTRLTVL.

The chain links TRBV7-9 to TRBJ1-1; maybe TRBD1 (5 bases). Trimming cost V 5 bases and J 6 bases, with 13 bases left between them. The CDR3 is 13 residues long. Germline V CDR1 and CDR2: SEHNR, FQNEAQ (reference sequence). The CDR3 spells CASSPGDWAEAFF. The DNA for the CDR3 is TGTGCCAGCAGCCCGGGGGATTGGGCTGAAGCTTTCTTT.

This clone turned up a few times. The chain joins TRBV5-1 to TRBJ2-3; tentative D call: TRBD2 (5 bases). The CDR3 length is 15 residues. Germline loops: CDR1 SGHRS, CDR2 YFSETQ. The V and J ends lost 0 bases and 5 bases respectively, with 13 bases between them. The CDR3: CASSLGGQREDTQYF. The CDR3 bases are TGCGCCAGCAGCTTGGGTGGCCAGAGGGAAGATACGCAGTATTTT.

The chain joins TRBV14 to TRBJ2-7; the match to TRBD1 covers 9 bases. The germline gives CDR1 SGHDN, CDR2 FVKESK. The CDR3 loop spans 14 amino acids. Trimming took 3 bases from V and 3 from J; bases not matched to a gene: 3. The CDR3 is CASSQGTGYYEQYF. Written as DNA, the CDR3 is TGTGCCAGCAGCCAGGGGACAGGGTACTACGAGCAGTACTTC.

This clone was detected only a few times. CDR3 amino acids: CASSLDRSPNTEAFF. CDR3 sequence (DNA): TGTGCCAGCAGCTTAGATCGGTCTCCGAACACTGAAGCTTTCTTT. The V and J genes are TRBV11-3 and TRBJ1-1; no clear D gene. With 0 bases removed from V and 1 base from J, the gap between germline ends came to 9 bases. The CDR3 is made up of 15 amino acids. From germline, CDR1 is SGHNT and CDR2 YENEEA.

The V and J genes are TRBV6-5 and TRBJ1-1; 8 bases map to TRBD1. CDR3 length: 15 residues. The germline V gene encodes CDR1 MNHEY and CDR2 SVGAGI. Trimming removed 5 bases from V and 1 base from J; junction bases left unmatched: 6. Here the CDR3 reads CASSAWTGTNTEAFF. CDR3 in DNA: TGTGCCAGCAGTGCTTGGACAGGGACGAACACTGAAGCTTTCTTT.

The chain joins TRBV18 to TRBJ2-1, with a weak D call TRBD2 (6 bases). V lost 5 bases, J lost 3 bases, and 17 bases lay in between. Germline loops: CDR1 KGHSH, CDR2 LQKENI. This CDR3 comprises 16 residues. As DNA, the CDR3 is TGTGCCAGCTCATCGTTGACGGGACTCGGCTACAATGAGCAGTTCTTC. It is translated as CASSSLTGLGYNEQFF.

The chain has TRBV2 and TRBJ2-2; 7 nucleotides align to TRBD1. In germline, CDR1 is SNHLY, CDR2 FYNNEI. The CDR3 contains 15 residues. J gave up 5 bases and V 8 bases, and 11 bases lay outside the gene matches. The CDR3 sequence is CASEVGSRGTGELFF. The CDR3 nucleotides are TGTGCCAGCGAGGTTGGCTCCAGGGGGACCGGGGAGCTGTTTTTT.

This rearrangement joins TRBV13 to TRBJ1-1; D uncertain. Germline V CDR1 and CDR2: PRHDT, FYEKMQ (reference sequence). The CDR3 is 12 residues long. V was clipped by 1 base and J by 4 bases, with 4 bases between them. CDR3 residues: CASSLDRTEAFF. DNA of the CDR3: TGTGCCAGCAGCTTAGATCGCACTGAAGCTTTCTTT. The full variable domain, its missing parts supplied by reference TRBV13 and TRBJ1-1, is AAGVIQSPRHLIKEKRETATLKCYPIPRHDTVYWYQQGPGQDPQFLISFYEKMQSDKGSIPDRFSAQQFSDYHSELNMSSLELGDSALYFCASSLDRTEAFFGQGTRLTVV.

The J gene is TRBJ1-5, the V gene TRBV5-6; D remains ambiguous. The V end lost 1 base, the J end lost 5 bases, and 10 bases lay between the germline ends. This CDR3 spans 14 amino acids. CDR1 is SGHDT and CDR2 is YYEEEE in the germline V gene. The CDR3 nucleotides read TGTGCCAGCAGCTTGAGAGGGAGAGATCAGCCCCAGCATTTT. Its translation is CASSLRGRDQPQHF.

This clone was counted between two and nine times. CDR3 residues: CASSPWATDTQYF. In nucleotides, the CDR3 is TGTGCCAGCTCACCTTGGGCCACAGATACGCAGTATTTT. The chain combines TRBV18 with TRBJ2-3; D not resolved. From germline, CDR1 is KGHSH and CDR2 LQKENI. The CDR3 runs 13 residues. V was cut by 3 bases and J by 2 bases, with 6 bases left in between.

This sequence joins TRBV7-2 and TRBJ1-3; 7 nucleotides agree with TRBD1. Germline assignment: CDR1 SGHTA and CDR2 FQGNSA. V shed 1 base, J shed 4 bases, and the junction held 4 bases outside the gene matches. The CDR3 has 15 residues. The CDR3 bases are TGTGCCAGCAGCTTAGTCGCGGGACAGGGAAACACCATATATTTT. Translated: CASSLVAGQGNTIYF.

The table lists this clone with a few counts. A far larger clone is one base from this, pointing to a likely read error. The V gene is TRBV5-4, the J gene TRBJ1-1; no definite D call. Trimming cost V 4 bases and J 8 bases, with 15 bases left between them. Germline CDR1 SGHNT, CDR2 YYREEE (reference sequence). The CDR3 covers 13 residues. Written as DNA, the CDR3 is TGTGCCAGCAGCCAAGGAGAGGGATGCGAAGCTTTCTTT. Amino acid sequence: CASSQGEGCEAFF.